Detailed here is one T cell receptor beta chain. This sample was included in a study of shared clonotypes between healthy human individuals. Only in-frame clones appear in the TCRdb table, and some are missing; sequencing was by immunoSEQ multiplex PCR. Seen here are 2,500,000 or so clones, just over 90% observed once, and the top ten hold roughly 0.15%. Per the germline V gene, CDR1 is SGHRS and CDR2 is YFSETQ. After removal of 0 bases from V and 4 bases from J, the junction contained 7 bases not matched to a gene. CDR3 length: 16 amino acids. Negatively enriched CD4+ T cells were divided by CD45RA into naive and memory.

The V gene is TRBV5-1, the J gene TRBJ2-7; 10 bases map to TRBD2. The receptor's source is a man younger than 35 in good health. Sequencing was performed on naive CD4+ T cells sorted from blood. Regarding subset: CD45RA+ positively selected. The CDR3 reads CASSLGSSGGGYEQYF. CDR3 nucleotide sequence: TGCGCCAGCAGCTTGGGTTCTAGCGGGGGAGGGTACGAGCAGTACTTC.